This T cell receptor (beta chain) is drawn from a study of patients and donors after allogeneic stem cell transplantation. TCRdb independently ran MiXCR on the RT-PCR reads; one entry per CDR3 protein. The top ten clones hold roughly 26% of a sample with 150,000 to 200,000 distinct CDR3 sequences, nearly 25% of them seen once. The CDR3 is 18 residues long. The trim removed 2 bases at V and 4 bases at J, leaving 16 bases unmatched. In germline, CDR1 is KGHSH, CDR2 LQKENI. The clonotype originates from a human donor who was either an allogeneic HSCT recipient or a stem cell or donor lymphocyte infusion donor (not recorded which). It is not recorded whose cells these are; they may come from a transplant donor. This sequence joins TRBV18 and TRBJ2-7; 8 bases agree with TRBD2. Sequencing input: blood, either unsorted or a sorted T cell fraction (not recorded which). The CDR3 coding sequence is TGTGCCAGCTCACCAATTCTGGTCCCGCGGGAGGCTCTGTACGAGCAGTACTTC. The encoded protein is CASSPILVPREALYEQYF.